The 16 T cell receptor beta chains below were found in one sample sequenced in a study of neoadjuvant nivolumab and ipilimumab in lung cancer. Using immunoSEQ multiplex PCR, the repertoire was profiled, and TCRdb retains in-frame clones only, with some absent. The data show fewer than 40,000 clones, with approximately 90% seen just once and roughly 5% held by the top ten. Sequencing used peripheral blood, obtained after neoadjuvant nivolumab, alone or with ipilimumab, at or shortly before surgery. These receptors all come from an adult with non-small cell lung cancer.

This clone is a singleton in its sample. V is TRBV10-1 and J is TRBJ1-5; D not certain. CDR1 and CDR2 from the germline V gene are WNHNN and SYGVQD (reference sequence). The V end was cut by 2 bases, the J end by 4 bases, with 6 bases between. CDR3 size: 13 residues. CDR3 amino acids: CASSEIRNQPQHF. The CDR3 nucleotides read TGCGCCAGCAGTGAGATTAGGAATCAGCCCCAGCATTTT.

The chain uses TRBV18 and TRBJ1-1; D call uncertain. The V gene's germline CDR1 is KGHSH and CDR2 LQKENI. The CDR3 has 13 residues. V was cut by 7 bases and J by 5 bases, with 14 bases left in between. The CDR3 sequence is CASFPQAGTEAFF. In DNA form, the CDR3 reads TGTGCCAGCTTTCCTCAAGCGGGGACTGAAGCTTTCTTT. Full variable domain (rest looked up from reference TRBV18 and TRBJ1-1): NAGVMQNPRHLVRRRGQEARLRCSPMKGHSHVYWYRQLPEEGLKFMVYLQKENIIDESGMPKERFSAEFPKEGPSILRIQQVVRGDSAAYFCASFPQAGTEAFFGQGTRLTVV.

The CDR3 sequence is CASSLDRGTYEQYF. The CDR3 coding sequence is TGTGCCAGCAGCTTGGACAGGGGTACCTACGAGCAGTACTTC. The chain has TRBV7-8 and TRBJ2-7, with TRBD1 matching 9 bases. The CDR3 is made up of 14 amino acids. With 3 bases clipped from V and 2 bases from J, the junction kept 2 bases outside the gene matches. CDR1 and CDR2 from the germline V gene are SGHVS and FQNEAQ.

The chain links TRBV6-6 to TRBJ2-5; D call uncertain. This CDR3 is built from 12 residues. Trimming stripped 2 bases from V and 3 bases from J, with 4 bases between. Germline lookup yields CDR1 MNHNY and CDR2 SVGAGI (reference sequence). The CDR3 loop is CASSYREETQYF. Here the CDR3 DNA reads TGTGCCAGCAGTTACCGAGAAGAGACCCAGTACTTC.

The V and J genes are TRBV6-5 and TRBJ2-6; tentatively, D is TRBD1 (5 bases). Trimming shortened V by 10 bases and J by 1 base, and 8 bases separated the two germline ends. Germline loops: CDR1 MNHEY, CDR2 SVGAGI. The length of the CDR3 is 13 residues. The CDR3 spells CATRVSGANVLTF. The CDR3 DNA reads TGTGCCACCAGGGTATCTGGGGCCAACGTCCTGACTTTC.

The chain joins TRBV10-3 to TRBJ2-5; 8 bases match TRBD1. The CDR3 totals 15 residues. Germline CDR1 ENHRY, CDR2 SYGVKD. V trimming: 3 bases; J trimming: 5 bases; junction bases outside the gene matches: 8. CDR3: CAISDPGQAPETQYF. In DNA form, the CDR3 reads TGTGCCATCAGTGACCCGGGACAGGCGCCGGAGACCCAGTACTTC.

The chain joins TRBV28 to TRBJ2-5, with TRBD1 matching over 7 bases. The CDR3 loop spans 13 amino acids. CDR1 and CDR2 from the germline V gene are MDHEN and SYDVKM. V was pared by 8 bases and J by 5 bases, with 8 bases of the junction left unmatched. The CDR3 bases are TGTGCCAGCCGTACAGGGGTGATGGAGACCCAGTACTTC. This sequence encodes CASRTGVMETQYF.

The chain couples TRBV5-6 to TRBJ1-6, with 7 bases aligning to TRBD1. Losses at the gene ends were 0 bases for V and 9 bases for J; bases not matched to a gene: 3. Germline V CDR1 and CDR2: SGHDT, YYEEEE. This CDR3 spans 14 amino acids. CDR3 residues: CASSLDRGGSPLHF. CDR3 nucleotide sequence: TGTGCCAGCAGCTTGGACAGGGGAGGTTCACCCCTCCACTTT.

This sequence joins TRBV19 and TRBJ2-4; D is unclear. The V and J ends lost 5 bases and 1 base respectively, with 6 bases between them. Germline V gene sequence: CDR1 LNHDA, CDR2 SQIVND (reference sequence). The CDR3 is 13 residues long. CDR3 bases: TGTGCCAGTAGTCCCCAGGCCAAAAACATTCAGTACTTC. This translates into CASSPQAKNIQYF.

The chain is built from TRBV5-1 and TRBJ2-6, with a tentative D call TRBD1 (6 bases). The CDR3 length is 17 residues. Germline V lookup: CDR1 SGHRS, CDR2 YFSETQ. The V and J ends lost 5 bases and 1 base respectively, with 16 bases between them. The CDR3 DNA sequence: TGCGCCAGCAGACCGGGACATCGGGTATCTGGGGCCAACGTCCTGACTTTC. It specifies CASRPGHRVSGANVLTF. Full variable domain (outside the CDR3, taken from reference TRBV5-1 and TRBJ2-6): KAGVTQTPRYLIKTRGQQVTLSCSPISGHRSVSWYQQTPGQGLQFLFEYFSETQRNKGNFPGRFSGRQFSNSRSEMNVSTLELGDSALYLCASRPGHRVSGANVLTFGAGSRLTVL.

This clone was found a few times. The V gene is TRBV7-8, the J gene TRBJ1-4; D not resolved. The CDR3 is 17 residues long. Germline V lookup: CDR1 SGHVS, CDR2 FQNEAQ. Trimming removed 5 bases from V and 1 base from J, with 17 bases in between. CDR3 amino acids: CASSTSPLLQTNEKLFF. The CDR3 region has the DNA TGTGCCAGCAGCACCTCCCCCCTCCTGCAAACTAATGAAAAACTGTTTTTT.

The rearrangement links TRBV7-2 to TRBJ1-3; weak D call: TRBD1 (6 bases). The CDR3 spans 15 residues. V dropped 5 bases and J dropped 2 bases, with 13 bases sitting between them. Per the germline V gene, CDR1 is SGHTA and CDR2 is FQGNSA. The CDR3: CASSPGQRAGNTIYF. Here the CDR3 DNA reads TGTGCCAGCAGCCCCGGACAGCGAGCTGGAAACACCATATATTTT.

The CDR3 DNA is TGTGCCAGCACCGGGACAGGGGAATCACCCCTCCACTTT. Translating it yields CASTGTGESPLHF. The chain couples TRBV2 to TRBJ1-6; TRBD1 agrees at 10 bases. Per the germline V gene, CDR1 is SNHLY and CDR2 is FYNNEI. V was clipped by 7 bases and J by 10 bases; unmatched bases: 4. There are 13 residues in the CDR3.

This chain joins TRBV19 and TRBJ2-1; 10 bases fit TRBD1. The length of the CDR3 is 17 residues. V trimming: 6 bases; J trimming: 4 bases; junction bases outside the gene matches: 12. The germline gives CDR1 LNHDA, CDR2 SQIVND (reference sequence). CDR3 region: CASRPGTGATSYNEQFF. CDR3 bases: TGTGCCAGTAGACCGGGGACAGGGGCTACCTCATACAATGAGCAGTTCTTC.

The chain carries TRBV18 and TRBJ1-1; D is unclear. The germline gives CDR1 KGHSH, CDR2 LQKENI. V lost 2 bases, J lost 3 bases, and 7 bases lay in between. This CDR3 is 13 amino acids long. In DNA, the CDR3 is TGTGCCAGCTCACCAGGGATGGACACTGAAGCTTTCTTT. It is translated as CASSPGMDTEAFF.

V usage is TRBV7-9 and J usage is TRBJ1-2; 9 nucleotides line up with TRBD1. Trimming removed 4 bases from V and 2 bases from J; junction bases left unmatched: 2. The V gene's germline CDR1 is SEHNR and CDR2 FQNEAQ (reference sequence). This CDR3 spans 14 amino acids. The CDR3 nucleotides are TGTGCCAGCAGCTCCGGGACAGGGAACTATGGCTACACCTTC. This codes for CASSSGTGNYGYTF.